The 9 T cell receptor beta chains presented below share a single source sample, sequenced in a study of CXCR3-negative and CXCR3-positive naive CD8 T cells. Study-wide results and limits: In CXCR3-positive naive cells, the TRB CDR3s were more hydrophobic than in CXCR3-negative naive cells.

These receptors are not linked to any known antigen. The authors made the TRB cDNA libraries by 5' RACE using UMI labels. TCRdb re-called the 5' RACE reads and catalogs CDR3 proteins one per entry, DNA excluded. This sample's table has 120,000 to 150,000 distinct CDR3 sequences. The specimen was naive CXCR3+ CD8+ T cells from blood. Subset defined: CD45RO-CCR7+CD27+CD95- naive CD8+ T cells expressing CXCR3 (TNR3+). Every receptor here comes from a human donor in good health. Some clones in this sample may be carry-over from other donors' samples.

The rearrangement links TRBV29-1 to TRBJ2-7; absent DNA, TCRdb's TRBD2 call cannot be checked. The length of the CDR3 is 12 residues. Germline lookup yields CDR1 SQVTM and CDR2 ANQGSEA. CDR3 sequence: CSVRLAYHEQYF.

The CDR3 is CASSFDFTGYGYTF. The V and J genes are TRBV7-9 and TRBJ1-2. CDR1 and CDR2 (germline): SEHNR, FQNEAQ (reference sequence). The CDR3 spans 14 residues.

The V gene is TRBV19, the J gene TRBJ1-1. Germline V gives CDR1 LNHDA, CDR2 SQIVND (reference sequence). This CDR3 region has 12 residues. The CDR3 here is CASSIDLVEIFF.

The chain combines TRBV27 with TRBJ2-3; with no DNA, the TCRdb D assignment of TRBD1 cannot be verified. Germline loops: CDR1 MNHEY, CDR2 SMNVEV (reference sequence). The CDR3 is 11 residues long. Here the CDR3 reads CATLGADTQYF.

The chain joins TRBV7-8 to TRBJ2-5; without DNA, the TCRdb call of TRBD2 cannot be checked. The germline V gene has CDR1 SGHVS and CDR2 FQNEAQ. The CDR3 loop spans 17 amino acids. CDR3 sequence: CASSLERLPYGQETQYF.

The chain links TRBV11-2 to TRBJ2-2; no DNA is available, so the TRBD2 call from TCRdb remains unchecked. The CDR3 extends over 18 amino acids. Germline V gives CDR1 SGHAT, CDR2 FQNNGV. CDR3 loop: CASSLDGLAGENGGELFF.

This rearrangement joins TRBV7-2 to TRBJ2-1. Germline V gene data show CDR1 as SGHTA and CDR2 as FQGNSA. The CDR3 is 14 residues long. Here the CDR3 reads CASSSRAAHNEQFF.

The genes are TRBV4-3 and TRBJ2-5; the D call from TCRdb, TRBD1, cannot be confirmed without DNA. CDR3 length: 15 residues. The germline CDR1 and CDR2 sequences are LGHNA and YSLEER. The CDR3 region is CASSQVPGGWETQYF.

The chain is built from TRBV5-1 and TRBJ1-3. Germline V CDR1 and CDR2: SGHRS, YFSETQ. CDR3 length equals 16 residues. CDR3 amino acids: CASSLDTLSSGNTIYF.